The rows below give T cell receptor beta chains drawn from one sample of a study of OX40 agonist ivuxolimab in advanced cancers. Measured with immunoSEQ multiplex PCR; TCRdb has only the in-frame clones, and not every one. The table has under 95,000 clones, 85% to 95% seen once. The source was CD4+ or CD8+ T cells sorted from blood, collected in a trial of the OX40 agonist ivuxolimab. Receptor source: an adult with an advanced solid tumor such as melanoma, head and neck, liver or kidney cancer. Each CDR3 is given with its conserved first and last residue. A D gene is named only where the DNA matches it firmly. Clone size is shown for a subset of rows, as once, few, many or a class of expanded clone.

-,TRBV11-3,TRBJ2-1,-,CASSLDRGYNEQFF,TGTGCCAGCAGCTTAGATAGGGGCTACAATGAGCAGTTCTTC
-,TRBV28,TRBJ2-5,TRBD2,CASSFEAGGGYLETQYF,TGTGCCAGCAGTTTTGAAGCGGGAGGCGGGTATCTGGAGACCCAGTACTTC
-,TRBV13,TRBJ1-5,-,CASSLRHLNQPQHF,TGTGCCAGCAGCTTAAGACATCTAAATCAGCCCCAGCATTTT
-,TRBV11-2,TRBJ2-2,TRBD1,CASSGGTGITGELFF,TGTGCCAGCAGCGGGGGGACAGGGATTACCGGGGAGCTGTTTTTT
once,TRBV11-2,TRBJ2-2,TRBD2,CASSPRTSGGAYTGELFF,TGTGCCAGCAGCCCCCGGACTAGCGGGGGGGCGTACACCGGGGAGCTGTTTTTT
-,TRBV6-5,TRBJ1-5,-,CASSYSKVSQHF,TGTGCCAGCAGTTACTCGAAGGTGTCCCAGCATTTT
-,TRBV9,TRBJ1-1,-,CASSVDRDMNTEAFF,TGTGCCAGCAGCGTAGACAGGGACATGAACACTGAAGCTTTCTTT
-,TRBV6-5,TRBJ2-7,-,CASRLGNEQYF,TGTGCCAGCAGGCTCGGTAACGAGCAGTACTTC
-,TRBV4-2,TRBJ2-3,-,CASSQALGDTQYF,TGTGCCAGCAGCCAAGCATTGGGAGATACGCAGTATTTT
-,TRBV7-3,TRBJ2-1,-,CASSFPLLAPASEQFF,TGTGCCAGCAGCTTCCCCCTACTGGCGCCAGCGAGTGAGCAGTTCTTC
-,TRBV27,TRBJ2-7,TRBD2,CASSLYPSGSNEQYF,TGTGCCAGCAGTTTATATCCTAGCGGGAGTAACGAGCAGTACTTC
-,TRBV27,TRBJ1-5,-,CASRLQGTNQPQHF,TGTGCCAGCAGGCTCCAGGGGACCAATCAGCCCCAGCATTTT
-,TRBV7-6,TRBJ1-4,-,CASSPGSAQGEKLFF,TGTGCCAGCAGCCCAGGGTCAGCTCAGGGTGAAAAACTGTTTTTT
-,TRBV7-6,TRBJ1-1,TRBD1,CASSARTGNTEAFF,TGTGCCAGCAGCGCCCGGACAGGGAACACTGAAGCTTTCTTT
-,TRBV6-5,TRBJ1-1,-,CASSYEENTEAFF,TGTGCCAGCAGTTACGAGGAAAACACTGAAGCTTTCTTT
-,TRBV9,TRBJ2-7,-,CASSDSGNPYEQYF,TGTGCCAGCAGCGATAGCGGAAATCCCTACGAGCAGTACTTC
-,TRBV5-1,TRBJ2-2,-,CASSLYEGTGELFF,TGCGCCAGCAGCTTGTACGAAGGCACCGGGGAGCTGTTTTTT
once,TRBV28,TRBJ2-2,-,CASSLQVDGGELFF,TGTGCCAGCAGTTTGCAGGTAGATGGCGGGGAGCTGTTTTTT
once,TRBV2,TRBJ1-2,-,CASRPPFREYGYTF,TGTGCCAGCAGACCACCCTTCAGGGAATATGGCTACACCTTC
few,TRBV4-3,TRBJ1-1,-,CASSQGRVAFF,TGCGCCAGCAGCCAAGGCAGGGTCGCTTTCTTT
-,TRBV29-1,TRBJ2-1,TRBD2,CSVGGGRYNEQFF,TGCAGCGTTGGCGGGGGGCGCTACAATGAGCAGTTCTTC
-,TRBV7-6,TRBJ2-1,TRBD2,CASSLAEAGGPNEQFF,TGTGCCAGCAGCTTAGCGGAAGCGGGGGGGCCTAATGAGCAGTTCTTC
-,TRBV9,TRBJ2-7,-,CASSVGDFGEQYF,TGTGCCAGCAGCGTAGGCGATTTCGGCGAGCAGTACTTC
-,TRBV29-1,TRBJ2-7,-,CSVCARGGLGYEQYF,TGCAGCGTTTGTGCGAGGGGGGGGTTAGGCTACGAGCAGTACTTC